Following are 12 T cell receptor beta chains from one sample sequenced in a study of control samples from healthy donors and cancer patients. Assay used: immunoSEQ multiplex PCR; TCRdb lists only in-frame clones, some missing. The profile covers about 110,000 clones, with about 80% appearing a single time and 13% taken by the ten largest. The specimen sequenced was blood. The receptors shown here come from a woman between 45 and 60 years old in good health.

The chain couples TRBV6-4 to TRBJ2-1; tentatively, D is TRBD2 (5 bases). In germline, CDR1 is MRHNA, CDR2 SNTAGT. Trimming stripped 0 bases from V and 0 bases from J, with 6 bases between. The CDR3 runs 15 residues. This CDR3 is CASSDSGSSYNEQFF. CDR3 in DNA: TGTGCCAGCAGTGACTCGGGGAGCTCCTACAATGAGCAGTTCTTC.

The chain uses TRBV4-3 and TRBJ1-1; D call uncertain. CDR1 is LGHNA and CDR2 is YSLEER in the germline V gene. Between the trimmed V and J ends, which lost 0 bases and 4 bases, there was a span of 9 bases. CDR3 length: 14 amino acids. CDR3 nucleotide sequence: TGCGCCAGCAGCCAAGAAGTCTGGTTCACTGAAGCTTTCTTT. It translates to CASSQEVWFTEAFF.

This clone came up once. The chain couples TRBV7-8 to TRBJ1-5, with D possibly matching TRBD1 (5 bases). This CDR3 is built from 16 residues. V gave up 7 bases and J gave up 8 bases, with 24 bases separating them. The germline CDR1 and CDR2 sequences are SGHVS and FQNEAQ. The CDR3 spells CASTQAGTAKGKPQHF. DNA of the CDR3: TGTGCCAGCACACAAGCCGGGACGGCGAAAGGGAAGCCCCAGCATTTT.

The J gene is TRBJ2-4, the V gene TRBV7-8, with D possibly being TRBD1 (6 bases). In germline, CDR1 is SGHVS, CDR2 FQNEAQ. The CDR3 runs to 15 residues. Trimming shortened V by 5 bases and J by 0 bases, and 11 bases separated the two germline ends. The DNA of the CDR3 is TGTGCCAGCAGCCCGCCAGGGGAAGCCAAAAACATTCAGTACTTC. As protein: CASSPPGEAKNIQYF. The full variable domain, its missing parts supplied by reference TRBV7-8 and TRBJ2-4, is GAGVSQSPRYKVAKRGQDVALRCDPISGHVSLFWYQQALGQGPEFLTYFQNEAQLDKSGLPSDRFFAERPEGSVSTLKIQRTQQEDSAVYLCASSPPGEAKNIQYFGAGTRLSVL.

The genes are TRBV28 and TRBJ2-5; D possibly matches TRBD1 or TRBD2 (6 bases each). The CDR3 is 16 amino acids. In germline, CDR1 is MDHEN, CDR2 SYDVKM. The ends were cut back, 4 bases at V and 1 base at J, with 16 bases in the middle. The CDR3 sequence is CASSSRWGAVQETQYF. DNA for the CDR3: TGTGCCAGCAGTTCCAGATGGGGGGCAGTCCAAGAGACCCAGTACTTC.

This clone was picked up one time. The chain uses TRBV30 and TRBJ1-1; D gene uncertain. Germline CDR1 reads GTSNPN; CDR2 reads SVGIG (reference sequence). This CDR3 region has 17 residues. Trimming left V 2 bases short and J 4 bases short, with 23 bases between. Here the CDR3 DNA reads TGTGCCTGGAGTCCGGCCCCCAATGAGAAGGAGATCACTGAAGCTTTCTTT. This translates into CAWSPAPNEKEITEAFF.

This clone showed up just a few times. CDR3 in DNA: TGTGCCAGCAGTCCCGTCGGCGGGTACCAAGAGACCCAGTACTTC. This encodes CASSPVGGYQETQYF. The chain has TRBV7-3 and TRBJ2-5; D may be TRBD2 (5 bases). Trimming took 6 bases from V and 0 from J, leaving 14 bases between them. Germline V gene lookup returns CDR1 SGHTA and CDR2 FQGTGA. The CDR3 is made up of 15 amino acids.

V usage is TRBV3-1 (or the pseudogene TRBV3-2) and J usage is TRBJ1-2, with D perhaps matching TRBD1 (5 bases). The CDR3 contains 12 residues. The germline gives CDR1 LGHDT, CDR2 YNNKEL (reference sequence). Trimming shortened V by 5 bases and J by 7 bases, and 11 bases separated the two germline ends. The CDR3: CASSRWGGGYTF. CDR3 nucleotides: TGTGCCAGCAGCAGGTGGGGGGGTGGCTACACCTTC.

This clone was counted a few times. Here the CDR3 DNA reads TGTGCCAGCAGCCAAGGGTTGCTTGAGCCCCAGCATTTT. As protein: CASSQGLLEPQHF. V is TRBV3-1 (or the pseudogene TRBV3-2) and J is TRBJ1-5; D is uncertain. There are 13 residues in the CDR3. V was shortened by 1 base and J by 8 bases, with 9 bases between the two germline ends. Germline loops: CDR1 LGHDT, CDR2 YNNKEL (reference sequence).

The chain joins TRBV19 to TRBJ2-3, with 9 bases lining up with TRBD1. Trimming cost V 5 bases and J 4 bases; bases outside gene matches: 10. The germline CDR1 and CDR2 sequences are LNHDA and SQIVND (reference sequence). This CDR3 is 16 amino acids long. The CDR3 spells CASSAGGQGFSDTQYF. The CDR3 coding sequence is TGTGCCAGTAGTGCCGGGGGACAGGGATTTTCAGATACGCAGTATTTT.

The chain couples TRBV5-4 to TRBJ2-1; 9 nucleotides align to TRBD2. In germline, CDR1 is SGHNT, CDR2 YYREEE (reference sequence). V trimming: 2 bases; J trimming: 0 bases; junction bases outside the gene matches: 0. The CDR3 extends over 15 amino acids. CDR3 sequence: CASSFSGSSYNEQFF. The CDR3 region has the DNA TGTGCCAGCAGCTTTAGCGGGAGCTCCTACAATGAGCAGTTCTTC.

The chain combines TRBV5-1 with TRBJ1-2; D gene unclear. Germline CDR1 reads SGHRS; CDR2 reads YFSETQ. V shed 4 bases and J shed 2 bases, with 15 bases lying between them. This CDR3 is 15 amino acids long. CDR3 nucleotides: TGCGCCAGCAGCCCGAGTTCGGGCACGAACTATGGCTACACCTTC. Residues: CASSPSSGTNYGYTF.